This T cell receptor beta chain is from a study of T cells in Graves' hyperthyroidism and ophthalmopathy. Study-level points and caveats: For ophthalmopathy, model prediction preceded onset by a median 6.5 months.

This CDR3 spans 17 amino acids. V shed 4 bases, J shed 0 bases, and the junction held 2 bases outside the gene matches. On this clonotype: The antigen is undetermined.

The diagnostic basis comprised clinical symptoms, serum thyroxine and TRAb, thyroid ultrasound and orbital computed tomography. Amplification of TCR beta CDR3 regions used RNA as the template. The HTBI primer set was used in a first-round RT-PCR of the TCR CDR3. TCRdb called the multiplex PCR reads again in MiXCR, with one record for every CDR3 protein. Among a few hundred thousand distinct CDR3 sequences listed, 15% were seen once. This sequence joins TRBV12-3 or TRBV12-4 and TRBJ2-1; 14 nucleotides align to TRBD2. The clonotype was recovered from a woman aged 25 to 39 with Graves' hyperthyroidism. The specimen sequenced was blood. The CDR3 here is CASSWTSGGSSYNEQFF. Written as DNA, the CDR3 is TGTGCCAGCAGTTGGACTAGCGGGGGGAGCTCCTACAATGAGCAGTTCTTC.